The sequence of this T cell receptor beta chain was determined in a study of cytomegalovirus exposure and HLA in healthy donors. In germline, CDR1 is SGHRS, CDR2 YFSETQ. The CDR3 is made up of 18 amino acids. V was clipped by 0 bases and J by 3 bases, with 18 bases between them. PCR used 60 Vbeta primers and 13 Jbeta primers. The authors' processing: Later analysis identified some 80 million unique TCR beta chains, about 11 million shared. This table comes from immunoSEQ multiplex PCR, and its TCRdb copy is limited to in-frame clones, with some not included. Clone size and the V and J calls come from that table; the DNA yielded D and trimming. The sample yields over 150,000 clones, more than 70% seen once.

The chain has TRBV5-1 and TRBJ2-2; D possibly corresponds to TRBD1 (5 bases). Sequenced sample: PBMCs. This sequence was found in a boy aged 2-9 years in good health and CMV-seronegative. CDR3 DNA: TGCGCCAGCAGCTTGGCCCGGACAACGCATATTTACACCGGGGAGCTGTTTTTT. It is translated as CASSLARTTHIYTGELFF.